Below are 30 T cell receptor beta chains sequenced from a single sample in a study of T-cell memory formation after mild COVID-19. TCRdb ran MiXCR on the 5' RACE reads and lists one entry per CDR3 protein. The sample lists a few hundred thousand distinct CDR3 sequences; 28% were seen once. The specimen was PBMCs or a T cell subset sorted from them (not recorded which). All receptors derive from an adult woman who had mild COVID-19 (a few samples of this study predate the infection). Cell type and time point are not known.

The gene calls are TRBV4-3 and TRBJ2-5, with unresolved D. Germline V gene lookup returns CDR1 LGHNA and CDR2 YSLEER. V was shortened by 0 bases and J by 5 bases, with 13 bases between the two germline ends. CDR3 length: 15 residues. The CDR3 region is CASSQDSGMGETQYF. The DNA of the CDR3 is TGCGCCAGCAGCCAAGATAGTGGGATGGGGGAGACCCAGTACTTC.

This chain uses TRBV9 with TRBJ2-2; D unclear. V lost 4 bases and J 2 bases, leaving 12 bases between the germline ends. CDR1 and CDR2 from the germline V gene are SGDLS and YYNGEE. This CDR3 spans 15 amino acids. CDR3 region: CASSLMGRNTGELFF. The CDR3 DNA sequence: TGTGCCAGCAGCCTTATGGGCCGTAACACCGGGGAGCTGTTTTTT.

The J gene is TRBJ1-2, the V gene TRBV12-3 or TRBV12-4, with D tentatively TRBD1 (6 bases). The CDR3 contains 16 residues. The V end lost 6 bases, the J end lost 5 bases, and 22 bases lay between the germline ends. The CDR3 is CASSLGAAGGGYGYTF. For the CDR3, the DNA is TGTGCCAGCAGCCTGGGGGCGGCCGGGGGGGGATATGGCTACACCTTC.

The rearrangement joins TRBV4-1 to TRBJ1-5; 7 bases are shared with TRBD1. Germline CDR1 MGHRA, CDR2 YSYEKL. CDR3 length equals 15 residues. V trimming: 4 bases; J trimming: 6 bases; junction bases outside the gene matches: 9. Here the CDR3 reads CASSLYDRAGQPQHF. CDR3 nucleotide sequence: TGCGCCAGCAGCCTATATGACAGGGCGGGTCAGCCCCAGCATTTT.

V usage is TRBV29-1 and J usage is TRBJ2-3, with D perhaps matching TRBD2 (5 bases). This CDR3 has 16 amino acids. Trimming took 3 bases from V and 4 from J, leaving 20 bases between them. Germline CDR1 SQVTM, CDR2 ANQGSEA. The CDR3 DNA is TGCAGCGTTGATGGGAGACCCGGGAAACCACCAGATACGCAGTATTTT. Its translation is CSVDGRPGKPPDTQYF.

A few counts support this clonotype. The chain is built from TRBV3-1 and TRBJ2-7; tentatively, D is TRBD2 (7 bases). The germline V gene encodes CDR1 LGHDT and CDR2 YNNKEL (reference sequence). The CDR3 totals 14 residues. V was clipped by 5 bases and J by 3 bases, with 14 bases between them. DNA for the CDR3: TGTGCCAGCAGCGCCCGCGGGGGCGGCTACGAGCAGTACTTC. It yields the protein CASSARGGGYEQYF.

This rearrangement joins TRBV6-5 to TRBJ1-1; tentatively, D is TRBD1 (5 bases). CDR3 length: 15 amino acids. Germline values: CDR1 MNHEY, CDR2 SVGAGI. Trimming shortened V by 0 bases and J by 3 bases, and 11 bases separated the two germline ends. The CDR3, as DNA: TGTGCCAGCAGTTACTCCCAGGGAGGGTACACTGAAGCTTTCTTT. Its translation is CASSYSQGGYTEAFF.

This clonotype was detected a few times. The chain is built from TRBV6-2 or TRBV6-3 and TRBJ2-7, with D perhaps matching TRBD1 or TRBD2 (6 bases each). CDR1 MNHEY and CDR2 SVGEGT come from the germline V gene. This CDR3 contains 11 residues. The ends were cut back, 6 bases at V and 7 bases at J, with 10 bases in the middle. Here the CDR3 reads CASSTGREQYF. In nucleotides, the CDR3 is TGTGCCAGCAGCACAGGGAGGGAGCAGTACTTC.

This clonotype was observed a handful of times. The chain links TRBV20-1 to TRBJ1-1; D is unclear. Trimming pared 5 bases from V and 5 bases from J, leaving 15 bases between. Germline lookup yields CDR1 DFQATT and CDR2 SNEGSKA (reference sequence). CDR3 length: 13 residues. The CDR3 sequence is CSAGTPSGTEAFF. The CDR3 DNA follows: TGCAGTGCTGGAACCCCGTCGGGAACTGAAGCTTTCTTT.

V gene TRBV7-2 combines with J gene TRBJ2-7; 8 nucleotides align to TRBD1. The V segment lost 8 bases and the J segment 4 bases; nucleotides outside the gene matches: 4. This CDR3 is built from 12 residues. Germline lookup yields CDR1 SGHTA and CDR2 FQGNSA. In DNA form, the CDR3 reads TGTGCCAGCGTCCAGGGGGCGTACGAGCAGTACTTC. Amino acid sequence: CASVQGAYEQYF. The variable domain in full, with the rest retrieved from reference TRBV7-2 and TRBJ2-7, is GAGVSQSPSNKVTEKGKDVELRCDPISGHTALYWYRQSLGQGLEFLIYFQGNSAPDKSGLPSDRFSAERTGGSVSTLTIQRTQQEDSAVYLCASVQGAYEQYFGPGTRLTVT.

The chain is built from TRBV24-1 and TRBJ2-3; D tentatively reads TRBD1 or TRBD2 (5 bases each). This CDR3 contains 15 residues. CDR1 KGHDR and CDR2 SFDVKD come from the germline V gene. Trimming cost V 5 bases and J 0 bases, with 11 bases left between them. Here the CDR3 DNA reads TGTGCCACCAGTGGTTCCGGGGCGAGCACAGATACGCAGTATTTT. Translated: CATSGSGASTDTQYF.

This clonotype has a single count. The chain joins TRBV29-1 to TRBJ1-2; D unclear. Germline values: CDR1 SQVTM, CDR2 ANQGSEA. Trimming removed 6 bases at V and 4 bases at J, with 15 bases between. The CDR3 has 13 amino acids. The CDR3 DNA sequence: TGCAGCGTCTCAGGAAGAACTTCCTATGGCTACACCTTC. It specifies CSVSGRTSYGYTF.

The chain combines TRBV20-1 with TRBJ2-7; the D is unclear. Germline-derived CDR1 and CDR2 are DFQATT and SNEGSKA (reference sequence). The CDR3 is made up of 16 amino acids. The V and J ends lost 0 bases and 3 bases respectively, with 18 bases between them. The DNA of the CDR3 is TGCAGTGCTAGAGATCTACAGACCTCGCCGTACTACGAGCAGTACTTC. Encoded protein: CSARDLQTSPYYEQYF.

This clonotype has just a few counts. This sequence joins TRBV20-1 and TRBJ1-2, with D uncertain. There are 12 residues in the CDR3. The germline V and J ends were trimmed by 2 bases and 4 bases, with 8 bases remaining between them. Germline CDR1 DFQATT, CDR2 SNEGSKA (reference sequence). The CDR3 nucleotides are TGCAGTGCTAGACGGTCCTTCTATGGCTACACCTTC. It translates to CSARRSFYGYTF.

The CDR3 sequence is CSVTGGILPEQFF. The CDR3 DNA follows: TGCAGCGTTACAGGGGGAATTCTACCTGAGCAGTTCTTC. The rearrangement joins TRBV29-1 to TRBJ2-1; 8 bases match TRBD1. Looked up from germline, CDR1 is SQVTM and CDR2 is ANQGSEA. The length of the CDR3 is 13 residues. J was trimmed by 9 bases and V by 5 bases; bases with no gene match: 9.

A few counts support this clonotype. The chain links TRBV6-2 or TRBV6-3 to TRBJ2-1; weak D call: TRBD2 (5 bases). V shed 7 bases and J shed 3 bases, with 25 bases lying between them. Germline values: CDR1 MNHEY, CDR2 SVGEGT. This CDR3 has 18 amino acids. In nucleotides, the CDR3 is TGTGCCAGCAACGTACCAGAGCGGCCCCAGGCGGACTACAATGAGCAGTTCTTC. Translation gives CASNVPERPQADYNEQFF.

This clonotype was seen more than once but under ten times. J is TRBJ2-1 and V is TRBV4-2; 10 nucleotides match TRBD2. There are 16 residues in the CDR3. The ends lost 3 bases at V and 5 bases at J; junction bases unmatched: 7. Germline-derived CDR1 and CDR2 are LGHNA and YNFKEQ. The CDR3 loop reads CASSHLGLAVNNEQFF. DNA of the CDR3: TGTGCCAGCAGCCACCTCGGACTAGCGGTAAACAATGAGCAGTTCTTC.

Many counts were recorded for this clonotype. The gene calls are TRBV7-7 and TRBJ2-3, with 11 bases that match TRBD2. CDR3 length: 15 amino acids. Germline V gene lookup returns CDR1 SSHAT and CDR2 FNYEAQ (reference sequence). The V segment lost 5 bases and the J segment 1 base; nucleotides outside the gene matches: 2. CDR3 region: CASSMTSGGTDTQYF. For the CDR3, the DNA is TGTGCCAGCAGCATGACTAGCGGGGGCACAGATACGCAGTATTTT.

This clonotype occurred a few times. The gene calls are TRBV6-4 and TRBJ2-1; D might be TRBD2 (6 bases). V dropped 0 bases and J dropped 3 bases, with 9 bases sitting between them. Germline values: CDR1 MRHNA, CDR2 SNTAGT. The CDR3 sequence is 15 residues long. The CDR3, as DNA: TGTGCCAGCAGTGACTCAGTAGCGGACTACAATGAGCAGTTCTTC. Its translation is CASSDSVADYNEQFF.

Concerning this clonotype: A read error may account for a junction end that differs from germline. The rearrangement joins TRBV20-1 to TRBJ2-1, with TRBD2 as a possible D gene (6 bases). The germline CDR1 and CDR2 sequences are DFQATT and SNEGSKA (reference sequence). The CDR3 length is 15 residues. CDR3 sequence: CSARGGPGSYNEQFF. The DNA for the CDR3 is TGCAGTGCCAGAGGAGGGCCTGGGTCCTACAATGAGCAGTTCTTC.

The chain employs TRBV5-1 and TRBJ2-3, with a weak D call TRBD1 (7 bases). This CDR3 has 15 amino acids. The germline CDR1 and CDR2 sequences are SGHRS and YFSETQ. Trimming took 3 bases from V and 6 from J, leaving 17 bases between them. The CDR3 coding sequence is TGCGCCAGCAGCTCCCCCGAGGGGGCGGGGGATACGCAGTATTTT. Residues: CASSSPEGAGDTQYF.

The chain joins TRBV6-5 to TRBJ2-7, with unresolved D. The V end was cut by 0 bases, the J end by 6 bases, with 9 bases between. The V gene's germline CDR1 is MNHEY and CDR2 SVGAGI. This CDR3 comprises 13 residues. DNA for the CDR3: TGTGCCAGCAGTTACTCGAAGGTTGGCGAGCAGTACTTC. Translating gives CASSYSKVGEQYF.

As regards this clonotype: This CDR3 is missing its conserved last phenylalanine or tryptophan, likely due to a read error. The limits of the CDR3 on the DNA are not certain, so only TCRdb's listed CDR3 is given. This chain joins TRBV29-1 and TRBJ2-3; the D segment call TRBD1 is taken from the table without a DNA check. The germline V gene has CDR1 SQVTM and CDR2 ANQGSEA. The CDR3 has 11 amino acids, counting both end residues. CDR3 in amino acids: CSVAWTGTLVI.

This clonotype was detected ten times or more. The V call is TRBV12-3 or TRBV12-4, the J call TRBJ2-7; D gene ambiguous. Trimming took 5 bases from V and 3 from J, leaving 5 bases between them. The CDR3 extends over 11 amino acids. CDR3 nucleotide sequence: TGTGCCAGCAGTGCCCTCTACGAGCAGTACTTC. It specifies CASSALYEQYF.

The chain joins TRBV9 to TRBJ2-5, with D possibly matching TRBD2 (5 bases). The germline V and J ends were trimmed by 0 bases and 5 bases, with 11 bases remaining between them. Germline assignment: CDR1 SGDLS and CDR2 YYNGEE. The CDR3 is 14 residues long. The CDR3 DNA reads as TGTGCCAGCAGCGTAGCGGCACGAGGGGAGACCCAGTACTTC. This codes for CASSVAARGETQYF.

In nucleotides, the CDR3 is TGCAGTGCTAGAGATCTCCGGGACAGGGGCACAGATACGCAGTATTTT. Its translation: CSARDLRDRGTDTQYF. The gene calls are TRBV20-1 and TRBJ2-3; 9 bases map to TRBD1. The ends lost 0 bases at V and 1 base at J; junction bases unmatched: 5. The CDR3 consists of 16 residues. Germline values: CDR1 DFQATT, CDR2 SNEGSKA (reference sequence).

This clonotype showed up just a few times. The CDR3 here is CASSPTTSGSPNTGELFF. In DNA, the CDR3 is TGTGCCAGCAGTCCGACGACTAGCGGGTCCCCTAACACCGGGGAGCTGTTTTTT. The chain links TRBV2 to TRBJ2-2, with 10 nucleotides matching TRBD2. From germline, CDR1 is SNHLY and CDR2 FYNNEI. The CDR3 has 18 residues. The junction had 11 bases not matched to a gene; V was cut back by 5 bases and J by 2 bases.

This clonotype has a handful of counts. This sequence joins TRBV7-8 and TRBJ1-5; no firm D call. Germline CDR1 and CDR2: SGHVS and FQNEAQ. The CDR3 spans 16 residues. V lost 1 base and J 5 bases, leaving 15 bases between the germline ends. This CDR3 reads CASSLEEIWGHQPQHF. CDR3 nucleotide sequence: TGTGCCAGCAGCTTAGAGGAGATATGGGGTCATCAGCCCCAGCATTTT.

This clonotype was detected only a few times. This rearrangement joins TRBV7-2 to TRBJ2-1, with 11 bases aligning to TRBD2. The CDR3 length is 19 residues. V was clipped by 2 bases and J by 0 bases; unmatched bases: 9. CDR1 and CDR2 (germline): SGHTA, FQGNSA. The CDR3 protein is CASSLLAGGPLSSYNEQFF. The DNA for the CDR3 is TGTGCCAGCAGCTTACTAGCGGGGGGCCCACTCAGCTCCTACAATGAGCAGTTCTTC.

Only a few counts were recorded for this clonotype. J is TRBJ2-5 and V is TRBV7-8; TRBD2 matches at 10 bases. CDR1 SGHVS and CDR2 FQNEAQ come from the germline V gene. V gave up 0 bases and J gave up 7 bases; unmatched junction bases: 11. The CDR3 length is 17 residues. The CDR3 sequence: CASSLAKASGSPRTQYF. CDR3 in DNA: TGTGCCAGCAGCTTAGCTAAGGCTAGCGGGAGCCCCAGGACCCAGTACTTC.